A selection of T cell receptor beta chains follows, all from one sample in a study of T cells after yellow fever vaccination. TCRdb used MiXCR to reprocess the 5' RACE reads, holding one entry per CDR3 protein. Among some 560,000 distinct CDR3 sequences, about a sixth were seen once, and the ten largest hold 15% to 20%. The material sequenced was PBMCs, taken 5 to 6 days after the first yellow fever vaccination. Receptors were obtained from a man younger than 35 who received the YFV17D yellow fever vaccine. Both conserved end residues are trimmed from each CDR3. The D gene is left open where the match is weak.

cdr3_aa: ASSLSGQGNEKLF; d_call: .; v_call: TRBV4-1
cdr3_aa: SAGTGGAYEQY; d_call: TRBD1; v_call: TRBV20-1
cdr3_aa: ASSLGTGFSYEQF; d_call: TRBD1; v_call: TRBV6-1
cdr3_aa: ASSLAPTGGGEDTQY; d_call: TRBD2; v_call: TRBV11-2
cdr3_aa: ASSRVNTEAF; d_call: .; v_call: TRBV5-5
cdr3_aa: ASTGGRGASNEQF; d_call: .; v_call: TRBV2
cdr3_aa: ASSWRAASNQPQH; d_call: .; v_call: TRBV5-8
cdr3_aa: ASSLAWGRDAEAF; d_call: .; v_call: TRBV12-3/TRBV12-4
cdr3_aa: ASSHALGPTSSYEQY; d_call: .; v_call: TRBV6-1
cdr3_aa: SVGQNTEAF; d_call: .; v_call: TRBV29-1
cdr3_aa: ASSYYRRRDTQY; d_call: .; v_call: TRBV6-5
cdr3_aa: ASSFASGPEQY; d_call: TRBD2; v_call: TRBV27
cdr3_aa: ASSPKWDEQF; d_call: .; v_call: TRBV28
cdr3_aa: ASSPEGLAGVGETQY; d_call: TRBD2; v_call: TRBV18
cdr3_aa: ASSIWTSGGEQF; d_call: TRBD2; v_call: TRBV25-1
cdr3_aa: ASSLAHLVLVGDEQF; d_call: .; v_call: TRBV7-8
cdr3_aa: SARGGNTQY; d_call: .; v_call: TRBV20-1
cdr3_aa: ASSLEGANSATNEKLF; d_call: .; v_call: TRBV7-6
cdr3_aa: ASSVSPTYWAQETQY; d_call: .; v_call: TRBV9
cdr3_aa: ASSPHPGVGSNQPQH; d_call: .; v_call: TRBV7-6
cdr3_aa: ASSPWGVPTEAF; d_call: .; v_call: TRBV12-3/TRBV12-4
cdr3_aa: ASSLGHATDTQY; d_call: .; v_call: TRBV12-3/TRBV12-4
cdr3_aa: ACTLTGSGANVLT; d_call: .; v_call: TRBV3-1
cdr3_aa: ASSLGGSAYEKLF; d_call: .; v_call: TRBV7-2
cdr3_aa: ASSFSGGYTDTQY; d_call: TRBD2; v_call: TRBV7-2
cdr3_aa: AICTGLAGEETQY; d_call: TRBD2; v_call: TRBV10-3
cdr3_aa: ASRSGTPNTEAF; d_call: .; v_call: TRBV7-4
cdr3_aa: ASNHRENTEAF; d_call: .; v_call: TRBV12-3/TRBV12-4
cdr3_aa: ASSFNGYTDTQY; d_call: .; v_call: TRBV7-3